This T cell receptor (beta chain) was found in a study of identical twins (dated by TCRdb to the mid-2010s). In the study overall: TCR alpha and beta repertoires from monozygotic twins, unrelated adults of various ages and cord blood were deep-sequenced to test whether fetal clonotypes persist. Replicate twin experiments were performed at different times using different library preparation protocols to rule out contamination. On the study overall, not on this receptor specifically: Fewer insertions were carried by abundant cord blood beta clonotypes; a weaker similar trend was observed in young adult naive repertoires, while no such trend was observed in memory repertoires. Because the same donors could not be followed over many years, the conclusions relied on cross-sectional statistical analysis. Invariant T cells such as MAIT and iNKT could partly confound zero-insertion analyses, although diverse VJ usage argued against such confounding for most clonotypes. In beta out-of-frame sequences, excess twin sharing was weaker, because having fewer shared sequences lowered the signal-to-noise ratio. Compared with coincidental sharing between unrelated individuals, out-of-frame TCR alpha sequences shared between twins showed an excess of sequences with low generation probability. Recombination models systematically underestimated out-of-frame TCR alpha sharing in monozygotic twins but agreed with sharing between unrelated individuals.

All donors were healthy Caucasians. Three unrelated non-twin adults were additionally sequenced: a male aged 18 to 30, a male aged 50 to 60 and a female aged 50 to 60. Using Miltenyi CD45RO+ enrichment and human naive T-cell isolation kits, memory (CD45RO+) and naive T cells were isolated from PBMC. The receptor library was made with 5' RACE. Instrument on record: Illumina HiSeq 2000. A universal primer binding site was added through template switching, and the final cDNA carried a unique molecular identifier so that TCR cDNA molecules could be counted accurately. Specific primers in the conserved constant-segment region were used to synthesize first-strand cDNA for the TCR alpha and beta chains. Each cDNA library was double barcoded, with a SMART-Mk sample barcode plus Illumina barcodes, to control for contamination. TruSeq adapter sequences along with Illumina sample barcodes were introduced in two successive PCR steps. TCR alpha and beta cDNA libraries were sequenced on the Illumina HiSeq platform with custom primers. The paper's data handling went like this. Raw reads were processed with MiGEC to extract unique molecular identifiers, and MiXCR was used to determine CDR3 positions. For each individual, recombination models were inferred using an EM algorithm with the repgenHMM and IGoR tools. Shared clonotype analysis was performed with the tcR package in R, normalizing sharing by the product of cloneset sizes. To study raw recombination free of thymic and clonal selection effects, out-of-frame nonproductive sequences were analyzed. Using fastp at Q25 and MiXCR, TCRdb reprocessed the public reads and kept productive beta chains. Entries are consolidated by CDR3 protein sequence, retaining the most common genes and DNA. The V and J calls and clone size are TCRdb's, not the authors'. This sample lists around 670,000 distinct CDR3 sequences; roughly 6.2% were detected once. The top ten constitute 1.5% to 2% of the sample.

Measured from the cysteine to the phenylalanine, the CDR3 is 15 residues long. The CDR3 DNA has 45 bases and is translated from base 1. V was cut back by 6 bases and J by 6 bases, leaving a gap of 18 bases between them. From the germline V gene, CDR1 is SNHLY and CDR2 is FYNNEI. This clonotype was observed a few times. Its antigen remains unidentified. Base qualities are missing; no much larger clone stands one base away. The V and J segments used are TRBV2 and TRBJ2-1; a confident D gene designation cannot be given. The sample comprised naive T cells sorted from blood. In light of the paper, this sample's cell subset or site label describes: cells isolated with a human naive T-cell isolation kit. The sequence was collected from a man aged 18-30 years in good health. The DNA is TGTGCCAGCAGACGAACCTTCCTAGTATCCAATGAGCAGTTCTTC. Its coded protein is CASRRTFLVSNEQFF.